Shown below are 30 T cell receptor beta chains from a single sample sequenced in a study of blood T cells in healthy people across ages. Primed by a sample-barcoded 5' primer and a J-beta primer mix, a second PCR proceeded for 7 to 11 cycles. TCRdb called the 5' RACE reads again in MiXCR, with one record for every CDR3 protein. The sample consists of 910,000 or so distinct CDR3 sequences, approximately 50% of them appearing once. Source material: blood. Receptors originate from a woman in her fifties or sixties in good health.

Ten or more counts support this clonotype. The chain joins TRBV7-9 to TRBJ2-7; D possibly corresponds to TRBD1 (6 bases). Germline lookup yields CDR1 SEHNR and CDR2 FQNEAQ (reference sequence). V lost 4 bases to trimming and J lost 2 bases, with 15 bases between them. CDR3 size: 15 residues. The CDR3 bases are TGTGCCAGCAGCTCCTTCATCTCAGGGGCCTACGAGCAGTACTTC. This encodes CASSSFISGAYEQYF.

This clonotype appeared once. The chain links TRBV6-2 or TRBV6-3 to TRBJ2-5, with TRBD2 matching over 8 bases. Germline values: CDR1 MNHEY, CDR2 SVGEGT. Germline trimming cut 6 bases from V and 11 bases from J; bases unmatched to any gene: 17. The CDR3 consists of 15 residues. The CDR3 bases are TGTGCCAGCAGACCCAGCGGGAGACGATACAATGAGCAGTACTTC. Residues: CASRPSGRRYNEQYF.

This clonotype has just a few counts. V and J are TRBV7-2 and TRBJ2-3; possible D gene TRBD1, 5 bases. V dropped 5 bases and J dropped 3 bases, with 18 bases sitting between them. The CDR3 is made up of 16 amino acids. Germline values: CDR1 SGHTA, CDR2 FQGNSA. The CDR3 reads CASSPRTLSLTDTQYF. The CDR3 bases are TGTGCCAGCAGCCCTAGGACACTAAGTCTAACAGATACGCAGTATTTT.

The rearrangement links TRBV20-1 to TRBJ2-2; the D gene is possibly TRBD2 (5 bases). CDR3 size: 13 residues. Trimming took 1 base from V and 7 from J, leaving 10 bases between them. In germline, CDR1 is DFQATT, CDR2 SNEGSKA (reference sequence). The CDR3 is CSARGSRVGELFF. CDR3 coding DNA: TGCAGTGCTAGAGGGTCGAGGGTCGGGGAGCTGTTTTTT.

A few counts support this clonotype. The chain couples TRBV7-9 to TRBJ2-1; D possibly corresponds to TRBD2 (5 bases). The CDR3 runs 14 residues. Germline CDR1 and CDR2: SEHNR and FQNEAQ (reference sequence). Trimming removed 5 bases at V and 8 bases at J, with 16 bases between. CDR3 in amino acids: CASSLRSGRDEQFF. The CDR3 coding sequence is TGTGCCAGCAGCCTCCGGAGTGGGAGAGATGAGCAGTTCTTC.

This clonotype was detected only a few times. The V call is TRBV27, the J call TRBJ2-5, with a tentative D call TRBD1 (6 bases). The CDR3 sequence is 15 residues long. V was shortened by 2 bases and J by 2 bases, with 12 bases between the two germline ends. The germline V gene has CDR1 MNHEY and CDR2 SMNVEV (reference sequence). CDR3 DNA: TGTGCCAGCAGTTTAATCCAGACAGGTCAAGAGACCCAGTACTTC. Protein product: CASSLIQTGQETQYF.

In its sample, this clonotype was seen once. The chain couples TRBV14 to TRBJ2-7; TRBD2 matches 11 bases. The DNA matches TRBJ2-5 better at its end, which makes the J call doubtful. The CDR3 sequence is 17 residues long. CDR1 and CDR2 from the germline V gene are SGHDN and FVKESK. Here the CDR3 reads CASSQDIRSGRAETQYF. In nucleotides, the CDR3 is TGTGCCAGCAGCCAAGATATCCGTAGCGGGAGGGCTGAGACCCAGTACTTC.

The chain has TRBV7-9 and TRBJ2-3; the match to TRBD2 covers 9 bases. CDR1 and CDR2 from the germline V gene are SEHNR and FQNEAQ (reference sequence). The junction had 12 bases not matched to a gene; V was cut back by 5 bases and J by 6 bases. The CDR3 length is 16 residues. CDR3 bases: TGTGCCAGCAGCCCCCCAGTAGCGGGAGTTGTTGATACGCAGTATTTT. Protein product: CASSPPVAGVVDTQYF. Variable domain in full (rest from reference TRBV7-9 and TRBJ2-3): DTGVSQNPRHKITKRGQNVTFRCDPISEHNRLYWYRQTLGQGPEFLTYFQNEAQLEKSRLLSDRFSAERPKGSFSTLEIQRTEQGDSAMYLCASSPPVAGVVDTQYFGPGTRLTVL.

The chain uses TRBV6-2 or TRBV6-3 and TRBJ2-5; D not certain. The J call is doubtful: the DNA matches TRBJ2-7 better. Looked up from germline, CDR1 is MNHEY and CDR2 is SVGEGT. CDR3 size: 14 residues. The CDR3 DNA sequence: TGTGCCAGCAGTTACTCCGGACGAATGAACGAGCAGTACTTC. Amino acid sequence: CASSYSGRMNEQYF.

The chain recombines TRBV7-2 with TRBJ2-7, with D unresolved. The CDR3 covers 14 residues. Germline V gene lookup returns CDR1 SGHTA and CDR2 FQGNSA. Deletions cut 5 bases from V and 0 bases from J, with 11 bases between. The chain's CDR3 is CASSPLTSSYEQYF. The CDR3, as DNA: TGTGCCAGCAGCCCCCTAACCAGCTCCTACGAGCAGTACTTC.

This clonotype was detected only a few times. The chain employs TRBV10-3 and TRBJ2-7, with TRBD2 matching 8 bases. Germline CDR1 ENHRY, CDR2 SYGVKD. Germline trimming cut 5 bases from V and 7 bases from J; bases unmatched to any gene: 10. The CDR3 length is 14 residues. CDR3 coding DNA: TGTGCCATCAGTTCCCAGCGGGAGTCAAGGGAGCAGTACTTC. Residues: CAISSQRESREQYF.

The sample holds a few counts of this clonotype. The chain links TRBV7-9 to TRBJ2-5; D is undetermined. The CDR3 sequence is 13 residues long. Deletions cut 2 bases from V and 5 bases from J, with 9 bases between. The germline V gene encodes CDR1 SEHNR and CDR2 FQNEAQ (reference sequence). CDR3 sequence reads: CASSLSRPETQYF. DNA of the CDR3: TGTGCCAGCAGCTTATCTCGTCCGGAGACCCAGTACTTC.

This clonotype was observed at least ten times. The chain combines TRBV10-3 with TRBJ1-2; a possible D gene is TRBD1 (5 bases). The CDR3 covers 14 residues. The germline gives CDR1 ENHRY, CDR2 SYGVKD. The germline V and J ends were trimmed by 8 bases and 6 bases, with 19 bases remaining between them. Here the CDR3 reads CAILPGGADNGYTF. The CDR3 nucleotides read TGTGCCATCCTCCCCGGTGGGGCGGACAATGGCTACACCTTC.

This clonotype was detected a few times. In DNA, the CDR3 is TGTGCCACCAGCAGAGATCGGGGGGCCCAGTACTTC. Encoded protein: CATSRDRGAQYF. The chain links TRBV15 to TRBJ2-5; 7 nucleotides align to TRBD2. Losses at the gene ends were 0 bases for V and 9 bases for J; bases not matched to a gene: 1. This CDR3 region has 12 residues. Looked up from germline, CDR1 is LNHNV and CDR2 is YYDKDF (reference sequence).

This chain joins TRBV6-5 and TRBJ2-5; either TRBD1 or TRBD2 may fit D (5 bases each). The V gene's germline CDR1 is MNHEY and CDR2 SVGAGI. The V end lost 5 bases, the J end lost 0 bases, and 10 bases lay between the germline ends. The CDR3 consists of 14 residues. The CDR3 DNA is TGTGCCAGCAGTACCGAGGGGAACCAAGAGACCCAGTACTTC. Translation gives CASSTEGNQETQYF.

This clonotype was observed a few times. CDR3 loop: CSAGTGANEQFF. In DNA, the CDR3 is TGCAGCGCCGGGACAGGAGCGAATGAGCAGTTCTTC. The chain couples TRBV29-1 to TRBJ2-1; 8 positions match TRBD1. After removal of 7 bases from V and 7 bases from J, the junction contained 6 bases not matched to a gene. The CDR3 extends over 12 amino acids. Germline CDR1 is SQVTM and CDR2 is ANQGSEA.

The chain's CDR3 is CASSPPTGSEWYEQYF. Here the CDR3 DNA reads TGTGCCAGCAGCCCCCCTACAGGTAGCGAGTGGTATGAGCAGTACTTC. The chain employs TRBV7-9 and TRBJ2-1; D may correspond to TRBD1 or TRBD2 (5 bases each). The J call may be in error: the DNA end matches TRBJ2-7 better. The CDR3 is 16 amino acids. The germline V gene has CDR1 SEHNR and CDR2 FQNEAQ (reference sequence).

The gene calls are TRBV7-6 and TRBJ2-3; the match to TRBD2 covers 8 bases. V was clipped by 6 bases and J by 2 bases; unmatched bases: 1. This CDR3 comprises 13 residues. Germline V gene lookup returns CDR1 SGHVS and CDR2 FNYEAQ. DNA of the CDR3: TGTGCCAGCAGACTAGCGGTCACAGATACGCAGTATTTT. Translating gives CASRLAVTDTQYF.

This clonotype turned up a few times. This chain uses TRBV20-1 with TRBJ2-1; 10 bases fit TRBD2. V shed 6 bases and J 6 bases; nucleotides not matched to a gene: 8. Per germline, CDR1 DFQATT and CDR2 SNEGSKA (reference sequence). CDR3 size: 14 residues. CDR3: CSAPGTSAPNEQFF. The CDR3 region has the DNA TGCAGTGCCCCCGGGACTAGCGCCCCCAATGAGCAGTTCTTC.

This clonotype has ten or more counts. This chain joins TRBV7-9 and TRBJ2-4, with D hard to call. This CDR3 is built from 11 residues. Deletions cut 3 bases from V and 13 bases from J, with 10 bases between. CDR1 is SEHNR and CDR2 is FQNEAQ in the germline V gene (reference sequence). This CDR3 reads CASSFMGEQYF. Here the CDR3 DNA reads TGTGCCAGCAGCTTTATGGGTGAGCAGTACTTC.

This chain connects TRBV7-9 to TRBJ2-4, with a weak D call TRBD1 (6 bases). The J call may be incorrect, as the DNA end agrees better with TRBJ2-7. The CDR3 is 13 amino acids. Germline V gene sequence: CDR1 SEHNR, CDR2 FQNEAQ (reference sequence). The CDR3: CASSQTGGNEQYF. In nucleotides, the CDR3 is TGTGCCAGCAGCCAGACTGGGGGCAACGAGCAGTACTTC.

This clonotype has only one observation. The genes are TRBV30 and TRBJ2-1; the D gene is possibly TRBD2 (5 bases). CDR1 and CDR2 (germline): GTSNPN, SVGIG (reference sequence). The V end was cut by 5 bases, the J end by 12 bases, with 14 bases between. CDR3 length: 11 amino acids. The DNA of the CDR3 is TGTGCCTGGGACGGGAATTCTGGGCAGTTCTTC. This codes for CAWDGNSGQFF.

This clonotype was seen many times. CDR3 nucleotides: TGTGCCATCAGTGAGTCGCTCAGCAGCTCCTACGAGCAGTACTTC. Its translation: CAISESLSSSYEQYF. The J gene is TRBJ2-7, the V gene TRBV10-3; D is unresolved. Trimming stripped 0 bases from V and 0 bases from J, with 9 bases between. CDR1 and CDR2 (germline): ENHRY, SYGVKD. The CDR3 covers 15 residues.

The V call is TRBV6-6, the J call TRBJ2-7, with D possibly TRBD2 on 5 matching bases. The CDR3 runs to 15 residues. Germline lookup yields CDR1 MNHNY and CDR2 SVGAGI (reference sequence). The ends were cut back, 5 bases at V and 0 bases at J, with 14 bases in the middle. The CDR3 here is CASSKHPAGSYEQYF. For the CDR3, the DNA is TGTGCCAGCAGTAAACACCCCGCGGGCTCCTACGAGCAGTACTTC.

The J gene is TRBJ2-1, the V gene TRBV20-1; D possibly matches TRBD1 or TRBD2 (5 bases each). The CDR3 covers 16 residues. V lost 4 bases and J lost 2, with 18 bases in between. CDR1 and CDR2 from the germline V gene are DFQATT and SNEGSKA (reference sequence). CDR3 sequence: CSAIPPGPRAYNEQFF. CDR3 in DNA: TGCAGTGCTATTCCACCGGGACCAAGAGCCTACAATGAGCAGTTCTTC.

This clonotype was detected ten times or more. The rearrangement joins TRBV4-2 to TRBJ2-6; D is undetermined. Per the germline V gene, CDR1 is LGHNA and CDR2 is YNFKEQ. The CDR3 runs 17 residues. The V end was cut by 1 base, the J end by 0 bases, with 10 bases between. This chain's CDR3 is CASSQARKSSGANVLTF. The CDR3 DNA reads TGTGCCAGCAGCCAAGCGCGGAAAAGCTCTGGGGCCAACGTCCTGACTTTC.

V and J are TRBV12-3 or TRBV12-4 and TRBJ2-1; 8 bases map to TRBD1. Unmatched junction bases numbered 2, after V lost 5 bases and J lost 2 bases. The CDR3 runs to 14 residues. The chain's CDR3 is CASSGTGTYNEQFF. In DNA, the CDR3 is TGTGCCAGCAGTGGGACAGGAACCTACAATGAGCAGTTCTTC.

As regards this clonotype: This may be a read error, as it is one base from a much larger clone. The rearrangement joins TRBV12-3 or TRBV12-4 to TRBJ2-1; TRBD2 aligns across 13 bases. V was clipped by 5 bases and J by 6 bases; unmatched bases: 4. This CDR3 is 15 amino acids long. The CDR3 coding sequence is TGTGCCAGCAGTCCACGGACTAGCGGGAGCAATGAGCAGTTCTTC. It translates to CASSPRTSGSNEQFF.

The chain carries TRBV10-3 and TRBJ2-7; the D is unclear. Germline values: CDR1 ENHRY, CDR2 SYGVKD. The CDR3 loop spans 14 amino acids. Trimming removed 2 bases at V and 2 bases at J, with 10 bases between. CDR3 DNA: TGTGCCATCAGTGAGGGGCGGAATACCTACGAGCAGTACTTC. Translation gives CAISEGRNTYEQYF.

The gene calls are TRBV27 and TRBJ2-3; 7 bases are shared with TRBD2. Germline CDR1 reads MNHEY; CDR2 reads SMNVEV (reference sequence). J was trimmed by 2 bases and V by 5 bases; bases with no gene match: 10. CDR3 length: 16 amino acids. CDR3 amino acids: CASSPDYLAVTDTQYF. The CDR3 DNA reads TGTGCCAGCAGTCCCGACTATCTAGCGGTCACAGATACGCAGTATTTT.